The 11 T cell receptor beta chains presented below share a single source sample, sequenced in a study of T cells in tumors after PD-1 blockade. Measured with immunoSEQ multiplex PCR; TCRdb has only the in-frame clones, and not every one. The sample shows 30,000 to 35,000 clones, roughly four fifths of them seen only once. This sample comprised PBMCs, obtained after anti-PD-1 treatment. These receptors originate from a human donor with basal cell carcinoma.

This clone has only one observation. The chain is built from TRBV30 and TRBJ2-2; TRBD2 aligns across 10 bases. The germline V gene encodes CDR1 GTSNPN and CDR2 SVGIG (reference sequence). The CDR3 sequence is 16 residues long. V dropped 3 bases and J dropped 3; count of bases not matched to a gene: 7. The CDR3 protein is CAWSRLAGGYTGELFF. DNA for the CDR3: TGTGCCTGGAGCAGATTAGCGGGAGGATACACCGGGGAGCTGTTTTTT. Filled out from reference TRBV30 and TRBJ2-2, the complete variable domain reads SQTIHQWPATLVQPVGSPLSLECTVEGTSNPNLYWYRQAAGRGLQLLFYSVGIGQISSEVPQNLSASRPQDRQFILSSKKLLLSDSGFYLCAWSRLAGGYTGELFFGEGSRLTVL.

As DNA, the CDR3 is TGTGCCAGCAGTTACCGGCGAGGAGGACAGCTCCTCTACGAGCAGTACTTC. Encoded protein: CASSYRRGGQLLYEQYF. This sequence joins TRBV6-2 or TRBV6-3 and TRBJ2-7, with D maybe TRBD1 (6 bases). The CDR3 contains 17 residues. Germline values: CDR1 MNHEY, CDR2 SVGEGT. The V end lost 2 bases, the J end lost 3 bases, and 20 bases lay between the germline ends.

This rearrangement joins TRBV7-2 to TRBJ2-3, with 12 bases matching TRBD2. The CDR3 is 14 amino acids. Germline trimming cut 5 bases from V and 8 bases from J; bases unmatched to any gene: 5. CDR1 and CDR2 (germline): SGHTA, FQGNSA. This CDR3 is CASSALAGGGTQYF. CDR3 nucleotides: TGTGCCAGCAGCGCACTAGCGGGGGGTGGTACGCAGTATTTT.

V and J are TRBV11-3 and TRBJ1-1; D gene ambiguous. This CDR3 comprises 13 residues. With 6 bases removed from V and 3 bases from J, the gap between germline ends came to 11 bases. Germline V gene lookup returns CDR1 SGHNT and CDR2 YENEEA. Here the CDR3 reads CASSRGVYTEAFF. DNA for the CDR3: TGTGCCAGCAGTCGGGGAGTCTACACTGAAGCTTTCTTT.

This rearrangement joins TRBV2 to TRBJ2-1; 12 bases align to TRBD1. The J segment lost 9 bases and the V segment lost 6 bases, leaving 9 bases of the junction unmatched. The germline CDR1 and CDR2 sequences are SNHLY and FYNNEI. This CDR3 is 15 amino acids long. The DNA for the CDR3 is TGTGCCAGCAGCTCCGGGACAGGGGGCTTAGGTGAGCAGTTCTTC. Protein: CASSSGTGGLGEQFF.

This clone has a handful of counts. V gene TRBV5-4 combines with J gene TRBJ1-6, with D unclear. There are 14 residues in the CDR3. In germline, CDR1 is SGHNT, CDR2 YYREEE (reference sequence). Trimming shortened V by 2 bases and J by 10 bases, and 13 bases separated the two germline ends. The CDR3 loop is CASSFRQEGSPLHF. In nucleotides, the CDR3 is TGTGCCAGCAGCTTTAGGCAAGAAGGCTCACCCCTCCACTTT.

V is TRBV5-1 and J is TRBJ2-5; 9 positions match TRBD1. Trimming removed 7 bases from V and 5 bases from J; junction bases left unmatched: 3. CDR3 size: 12 residues. Per germline, CDR1 SGHRS and CDR2 YFSETQ. The CDR3 DNA reads as TGCGCCAGCTACAGGGGGCGTGAGACCCAGTACTTC. Translating it yields CASYRGRETQYF.

The chain is built from TRBV3-1 (or the pseudogene TRBV3-2) and TRBJ1-2; D is ambiguous. The CDR3 runs 13 residues. CDR1 is LGHDT, CDR2 YNNKEL, per germline (reference sequence). V gave up 2 bases and J gave up 8 bases, with 12 bases separating them. The CDR3 DNA follows: TGTGCCAGCAGCCAAAAGCTATCGGGGGGCTACACCTTC. This translates into CASSQKLSGGYTF.

The CDR3 loop is CASSARTGSGNTIYF. CDR3 nucleotides: TGTGCCAGCAGCGCTAGGACAGGGTCTGGAAACACCATATATTTT. The chain carries TRBV7-6 and TRBJ1-3, with TRBD1 identical over 8 bases. The CDR3 runs to 15 residues. Losses at the gene ends were 5 bases for V and 1 base for J; bases not matched to a gene: 4. Per germline, CDR1 SGHVS and CDR2 FNYEAQ. Full variable domain (rest looked up from reference TRBV7-6 and TRBJ1-3): GAGVSQSPRYKVTKRGQDVALRCDPISGHVSLYWYRQALGQGPEFLTYFNYEAQQDKSGLPNDRFSAERPEGSISTLTIQRTEQRDSAMYRCASSARTGSGNTIYFGEGSWLTVV.

The gene calls are TRBV28 and TRBJ1-4; 8 bases fit TRBD1. The length of the CDR3 is 14 residues. Germline V gene lookup returns CDR1 MDHEN and CDR2 SYDVKM. The ends lost 4 bases at V and 8 bases at J; junction bases unmatched: 6. This CDR3 is CASSSTGVGEKLFF. As DNA, the CDR3 is TGTGCCAGCAGTTCGACAGGGGTGGGAGAAAAACTGTTTTTT.

This clone was found a few times. The V gene is TRBV6-2 or TRBV6-3, the J gene TRBJ2-3; weak D call: TRBD2 (5 bases). The CDR3 runs to 14 residues. Germline CDR1 reads MNHEY; CDR2 reads SVGEGT. The V end lost 7 bases, the J end lost 5 bases, and 16 bases lay between the germline ends. CDR3 DNA: TGTGCCAGCACCCCAAGGAGAGGAGGAGATACGCAGTATTTT. Its translation: CASTPRRGGDTQYF.